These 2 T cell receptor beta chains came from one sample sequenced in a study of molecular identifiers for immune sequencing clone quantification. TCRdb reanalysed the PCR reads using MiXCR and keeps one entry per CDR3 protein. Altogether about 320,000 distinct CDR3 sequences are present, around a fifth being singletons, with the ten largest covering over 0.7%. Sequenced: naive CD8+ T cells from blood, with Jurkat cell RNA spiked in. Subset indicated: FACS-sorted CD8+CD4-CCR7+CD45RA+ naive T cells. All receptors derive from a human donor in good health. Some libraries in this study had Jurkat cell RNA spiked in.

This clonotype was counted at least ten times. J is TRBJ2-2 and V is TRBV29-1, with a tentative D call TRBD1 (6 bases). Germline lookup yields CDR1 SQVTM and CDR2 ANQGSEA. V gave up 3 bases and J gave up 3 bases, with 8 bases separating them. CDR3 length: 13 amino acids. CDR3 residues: CSVDAGDTGELFF. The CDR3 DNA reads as TGCAGCGTTGATGCAGGGGACACCGGGGAGCTGTTTTTT.

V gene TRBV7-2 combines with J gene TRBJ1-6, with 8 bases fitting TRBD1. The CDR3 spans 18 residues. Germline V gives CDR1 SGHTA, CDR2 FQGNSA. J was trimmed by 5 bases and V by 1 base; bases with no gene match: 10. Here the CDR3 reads CASSLDPPSTGDNSPLHF. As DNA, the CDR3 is TGTGCCAGCAGCTTAGACCCACCTTCGACAGGGGATAATTCACCCCTCCACTTT.